This T cell receptor beta chain is drawn from a study of blood T cell repertoires in COVID-19. Turning to the study itself: Nucleic acid was either cDNA or gDNA, and it came from T cells, B-cell-depleted T cells, or PBMCs.

Enrolment of Seattle patients took place during active infection, and they were followed longitudinally. Measured with immunoSEQ multiplex PCR; TCRdb has only the in-frame clones, and not every one. The table lists fewer than 300,000 clones, about four fifths of them singletons. The germline gives CDR1 LGHDT, CDR2 YNNKEL (reference sequence). V dropped 3 bases and J dropped 0 bases, with 15 bases sitting between them. The CDR3 has 18 residues. This receptor was taken from a human donor with COVID-19, enrolled during active disease. The donor label of this sample is uncertain. This chain links TRBV3-1 (or the pseudogene TRBV3-2) with TRBJ1-6; D possibly corresponds to TRBD1 (5 bases). Material: peripheral blood. CDR3 in amino acids: CASSHGHPESSYNSPLHF. CDR3 in DNA: TGTGCCAGCAGCCACGGACACCCCGAGAGCTCCTATAATTCACCCCTCCACTTT.